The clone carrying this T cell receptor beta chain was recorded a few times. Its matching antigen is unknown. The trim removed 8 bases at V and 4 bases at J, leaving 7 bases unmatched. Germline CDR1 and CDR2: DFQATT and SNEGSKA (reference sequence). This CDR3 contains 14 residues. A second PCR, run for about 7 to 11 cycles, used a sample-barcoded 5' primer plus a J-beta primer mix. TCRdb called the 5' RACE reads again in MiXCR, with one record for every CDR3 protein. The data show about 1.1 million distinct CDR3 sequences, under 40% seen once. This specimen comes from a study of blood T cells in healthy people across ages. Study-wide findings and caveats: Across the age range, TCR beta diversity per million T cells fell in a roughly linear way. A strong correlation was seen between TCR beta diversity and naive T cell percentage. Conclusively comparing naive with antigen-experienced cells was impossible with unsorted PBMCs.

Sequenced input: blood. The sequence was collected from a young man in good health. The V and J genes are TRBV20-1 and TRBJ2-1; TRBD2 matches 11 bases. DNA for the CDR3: TGCAGTCACAAGGGACTAGCGGATTACAATGAGCAGTTCTTC. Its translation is CSHKGLADYNEQFF.